The rows below give T cell receptor beta chains drawn from one sample of a study of blood T cell repertoires in COVID-19. Libraries were prepared by immunoSEQ multiplex PCR; TCRdb keeps only in-frame clonotypes and omits some of them. Here the sample spans 54,000 or so clones, around 86% being singletons. The source material was peripheral blood. These receptor sequences come from a man aged 45-65 years with active COVID-19. Both conserved end residues are trimmed from each CDR3. The D gene is left open where the match is weak.

TRBJ1-3 | TRBD1 | TRBV30 | AWSVQQGASGNTIY
TRBJ1-3 | NA | TRBV27 | ASSFSSQPGNTIY
TRBJ1-2 | TRBD1 | TRBV6-5 | ASGRTGRANYGYT
TRBJ2-7 | NA | TRBV5-1 | ASSLGTLLDYEQY
TRBJ2-5 | NA | TRBV3-1/TRBV3-2 | ASSPRRQGTQY
TRBJ1-2 | TRBD1 | TRBV5-4 | ASSFRDRGLNGYT
TRBJ1-1 | NA | TRBV5-6 | ASTITGPGHNTEAF
TRBJ2-5 | TRBD2 | TRBV3-1/TRBV3-2 | ASRGREGTQY
TRBJ2-5 | NA | TRBV5-1 | ASSLAAGEETQY
TRBJ1-2 | TRBD1 | TRBV28 | ASITRLRGQGSLGYT
TRBJ1-1 | NA | TRBV28 | ASSLLGTGPMNTEAF
TRBJ1-5 | NA | TRBV28 | ASQPGGRIQPQH
TRBJ1-5 | NA | TRBV7-8 | ASSLERDLNSNQPQH
TRBJ1-1 | NA | TRBV28 | ASSEGDTEAF
TRBJ2-7 | TRBD2 | TRBV2 | ASSEGGSGRSYEQY
TRBJ1-5 | NA | TRBV6-2/TRBV6-3 | ASSYGGPSNQPQH
TRBJ2-7 | TRBD1 | TRBV5-5 | ASSREMGTGRYEQY
TRBJ2-3 | TRBD1 | TRBV6-6 | ASSPTGGGLDTQY
TRBJ2-5 | TRBD1 | TRBV19 | ASSTKTGGREKTQY
TRBJ2-7 | NA | TRBV28 | ASSLQPGVSYEQY
TRBJ2-4 | NA | TRBV21-1 | ASSIPTRYLAKNIQY
TRBJ2-1 | TRBD2 | TRBV9 | ASSSGLAVYNEQF
TRBJ2-1 | TRBD2 | TRBV14 | ASSQDGLAGGF
TRBJ1-1 | TRBD1 | TRBV5-4 | ASSLAGAGGPTEAF
TRBJ1-1 | NA | TRBV2 | ASSGPHRGGTEAF
TRBJ2-2 | NA | TRBV27 | ASRVTGQRISNTGELF
TRBJ2-4 | NA | TRBV27 | ASSSLAKNIQY
TRBJ2-1 | TRBD2 | TRBV11-3 | ASSLFGRVNNEQF
TRBJ2-1 | TRBD2 | TRBV6-2/TRBV6-3 | ASSPILAGGPSEQF
TRBJ2-7 | TRBD2 | TRBV5-6 | ASSGPNRTSGSGRNEQY
TRBJ1-1 | NA | TRBV5-1 | ASSPLGQGGNTEAF
TRBJ1-6 | NA | TRBV7-2 | ASSFLSPLH